Shown below are 30 T cell receptor beta chains from a single sample sequenced in a study of PD-1 blockade in classical Hodgkin lymphoma (dated by TCRdb to 2018 to 2020). Library preparation employed the immunoSEQ multiplex PCR assay. Not all clones reach the TCRdb copy of this immuneACCESS table, which keeps in-frame sequences only. Checked studies attribute under half of the gap to unresolved V genes and leave the rest unexplained. This sample holds 89,000 or so clones; over 90% were observed only once. Over 2% of the sample rests with the top ten. In light of the paper, this sample's time point label describes: cycle 2 day 1 (C2D1) of nivolumab. Relapse after autologous stem cell transplantation had occurred in all trial patients, and cohorts A, B and C were distinguished by prior brentuximab vedotin exposure. Material: peripheral blood mononuclear cells (PBMCs), obtained before the second cycle of nivolumab. The origin of the receptors is a human donor with classical Hodgkin lymphoma.

The rearrangement joins TRBV2 to TRBJ1-2; D not resolved. CDR3 length: 14 residues. The germline V and J ends were trimmed by 11 bases and 6 bases, with 22 bases remaining between them. Germline V CDR1 and CDR2: SNHLY, FYNNEI. The CDR3 nucleotides are TGTGCCGAATTGAGGGCCGTAGTGATCGATGGCTACACCTTC. This codes for CAELRAVVIDGYTF.

V gene TRBV11-2 combines with J gene TRBJ2-3; a possible D gene is TRBD2 (6 bases). CDR3 length: 14 amino acids. Germline CDR1 is SGHAT and CDR2 is FQNNGV. V lost 3 bases and J 2 bases, leaving 9 bases between the germline ends. CDR3 amino acids: CASSFQRVTDTQYF. The CDR3 nucleotides read TGTGCCAGCAGCTTTCAGCGGGTCACAGATACGCAGTATTTT.

This clone was seen repeatedly, ten times or more. This chain joins TRBV5-6 and TRBJ2-1; D is uncertain. V was cut by 4 bases and J by 8 bases, with 16 bases left in between. Germline V CDR1 and CDR2: SGHDT, YYEEEE. The CDR3 is made up of 14 amino acids. The CDR3, as DNA: TGTGCCAGCAGCAGACTCGGACCCGTCCATGAGCAGTTCTTC. Protein: CASSRLGPVHEQFF.

This clone was seen a single time. This chain connects TRBV19 to TRBJ2-2, with D possibly TRBD2 on 6 matching bases. This CDR3 has 16 residues. V lost 5 bases and J 3 bases, leaving 16 bases between the germline ends. Germline CDR1 LNHDA, CDR2 SQIVND (reference sequence). This CDR3 is CASSSEGRVDTGELFF. CDR3 nucleotide sequence: TGTGCCAGTAGTTCGGAGGGCAGGGTTGACACCGGGGAGCTGTTTTTT. The full variable domain, rest sourced from reference TRBV19 and TRBJ2-2, is DGGITQSPKYLFRKEGQNVTLSCEQNLNHDAMYWYRQDPGQGLRLIYYSQIVNDFQKGDIAEGYSVSREKKESFPLTVTSAQKNPTAFYLCASSSEGRVDTGELFFGEGSRLTVL.

This rearrangement joins TRBV5-3 to TRBJ2-1, with TRBD2 identical over 9 bases. TRBV5-3 carries the ORF label, with uncertain function. Trimming took 0 bases from V and 6 from J; bases not matched to a gene: 4. The CDR3 sequence is 15 residues long. This chain's CDR3 is CARSLGSGSTNEQFF. CDR3 coding DNA: TGTGCCAGAAGCTTGGGTAGCGGGAGTACCAATGAGCAGTTCTTC.

The chain carries TRBV9 and TRBJ2-2; TRBD2 aligns across 7 bases. The CDR3 sequence is 19 residues long. Trimming took 3 bases from V and 1 from J; bases not matched to a gene: 15. In germline, CDR1 is SGDLS, CDR2 YYNGEE. CDR3 nucleotides: TGTGCCAGCAGCGCCCGCGGGGGTGTTCTGCGGAAGAACACCGGGGAGCTGTTTTTT. As protein: CASSARGGVLRKNTGELFF.

The chain has TRBV5-1 and TRBJ2-1, with TRBD2 matching 7 bases. There are 16 residues in the CDR3. From germline, CDR1 is SGHRS and CDR2 YFSETQ. Unmatched junction bases numbered 12, after V lost 4 bases and J lost 5 bases. CDR3 loop: CASSLWAGEFDNEQFF. DNA of the CDR3: TGCGCCAGCAGCCTGTGGGCGGGGGAGTTCGACAATGAGCAGTTCTTC.

Details on this clone: This specimen includes other DNA sequences encoding the same CDR3. CDR3 loop: CASSYGGTEAFF. CDR3 sequence (DNA): TGTGCCAGCAGTTACGGGGGAACTGAAGCTTTCTTT. The chain employs TRBV6-5 and TRBJ1-1; a weak D match, TRBD1 (5 bases). Germline values: CDR1 MNHEY, CDR2 SVGAGI. This CDR3 comprises 12 residues. The V end lost 2 bases, the J end lost 5 bases, and 6 bases lay between the germline ends.

This clone occurred once. The V and J genes are TRBV6-6 and TRBJ1-1; 12 bases are shared with TRBD1. Trimming at V came to 4 bases and at J to 4 bases, leaving 7 bases not matched to a gene. This CDR3 spans 16 amino acids. Per germline, CDR1 MNHNY and CDR2 SVGAGI (reference sequence). CDR3 sequence (DNA): TGTGCCAGCAGTTCGGGGACAGGGGGCTTTGGCACTGAAGCTTTCTTT. Amino acids: CASSSGTGGFGTEAFF.

The chain uses TRBV28 and TRBJ2-1, with TRBD2 matching 7 bases. V was clipped by 4 bases and J by 2 bases; unmatched bases: 11. This CDR3 region has 17 residues. Looked up from germline, CDR1 is MDHEN and CDR2 is SYDVKM. The CDR3 here is CASSSATGTMPYNEQFF. The CDR3 nucleotides read TGTGCCAGCAGTTCGGCCACTGGGACTATGCCCTACAATGAGCAGTTCTTC.

The chain employs TRBV19 and TRBJ2-1; D remains ambiguous. The germline CDR1 and CDR2 sequences are LNHDA and SQIVND (reference sequence). Trimming removed 6 bases from V and 0 bases from J, with 15 bases in between. CDR3 length equals 16 residues. The CDR3 is CASSIPRISSYNEQFF. CDR3 in DNA: TGTGCCAGTAGCATCCCCAGGATTAGCTCCTACAATGAGCAGTTCTTC.

The chain joins TRBV19 to TRBJ1-5; D is unclear. The CDR3 runs 15 residues. The germline CDR1 and CDR2 sequences are LNHDA and SQIVND (reference sequence). V gave up 7 bases and J gave up 0 bases, with 13 bases separating them. The CDR3 DNA follows: TGTGCCAGTACCATAGGCGTCCATAGCAATCAGCCCCAGCATTTT. It encodes CASTIGVHSNQPQHF.

The chain has TRBV27 and TRBJ1-5, with D unresolved. The CDR3 spans 15 residues. The ends were cut back, 3 bases at V and 1 base at J, with 10 bases in the middle. Germline V gene sequence: CDR1 MNHEY, CDR2 SMNVEV (reference sequence). CDR3 DNA: TGTGCCAGCAGTTTTGTTGGGTCGAGCAATCAGCCCCAGCATTTT. Translating gives CASSFVGSSNQPQHF.

The chain uses TRBV28 and TRBJ2-1, with 9 bases that match TRBD2. V lost 4 bases, J lost 6 bases, and 7 bases stayed unmatched. Looked up from germline, CDR1 is MDHEN and CDR2 is SYDVKM. CDR3 length equals 15 residues. This CDR3 reads CASSSPSGKGNEQFF. DNA for the CDR3: TGTGCCAGCAGTTCCCCTAGCGGGAAGGGCAATGAGCAGTTCTTC.

V is TRBV25-1 and J is TRBJ2-7; TRBD1 matches at 8 bases. This CDR3 has 15 residues. Losses at the gene ends were 3 bases for V and 3 bases for J; bases not matched to a gene: 7. Germline V gene data show CDR1 as MGHDK and CDR2 as SYGVNS. The CDR3 DNA is TGTGCCAGCAGTGACCCGGACAGGGTGGGCTACGAGCAGTACTTC. Amino acid sequence: CASSDPDRVGYEQYF.

This clone is medium-sized. This specimen includes other DNA sequences encoding the same CDR3. V usage is TRBV27 and J usage is TRBJ1-5, with TRBD1 as a possible D gene (5 bases). Trimming stripped 5 bases from V and 1 base from J, with 9 bases between. Germline V gene data show CDR1 as MNHEY and CDR2 as SMNVEV (reference sequence). The CDR3 is made up of 14 amino acids. The CDR3 nucleotides read TGTGCCAGCAGTCACCGGGACAGCAATCAGCCCCAGCATTTT. Encoded protein: CASSHRDSNQPQHF.

The V call is TRBV7-2, the J call TRBJ1-2, with D tentatively TRBD1 (5 bases). The germline V gene has CDR1 SGHTA and CDR2 FQGNSA. The CDR3 covers 14 residues. V shed 2 bases and J shed 5 bases, with 12 bases lying between them. The CDR3 here is CASSLRREAYGYTF. CDR3 bases: TGTGCCAGCAGCTTACGCAGGGAGGCATATGGCTACACCTTC.

The chain uses TRBV5-1 and TRBJ1-1; D is ambiguous. CDR1 SGHRS and CDR2 YFSETQ come from the germline V gene. The ends were cut back, 2 bases at V and 7 bases at J, with 12 bases in the middle. This CDR3 is built from 13 residues. CDR3 amino acids: CASSFRLSGEAFF. The CDR3 DNA sequence: TGCGCCAGCAGCTTCCGGCTATCCGGTGAAGCTTTCTTT.

The chain joins TRBV5-1 to TRBJ1-2; TRBD1 might be the D (6 bases). The germline V gene has CDR1 SGHRS and CDR2 YFSETQ. Trimming left V 0 bases short and J 3 bases short, with 9 bases between. The CDR3 sequence is 14 residues long. CDR3 DNA: TGCGCCAGCAGCTTGGAGGACAGTGACTATGGCTACACCTTC. Its translation is CASSLEDSDYGYTF.

This chain connects TRBV11-2 to TRBJ2-1; D not certain. Per the germline V gene, CDR1 is SGHAT and CDR2 is FQNNGV. V was cut by 3 bases and J by 4 bases, with 16 bases left in between. The CDR3 extends over 16 amino acids. CDR3 protein: CASSFTRPKGYNEQFF. For the CDR3, the DNA is TGTGCCAGCAGCTTTACGCGGCCGAAAGGATACAATGAGCAGTTCTTC.

This clone has just one count. The V and J genes are TRBV10-2 and TRBJ2-3; 9 bases are shared with TRBD2. The junction had 10 bases not matched to a gene; V was cut back by 7 bases and J by 5 bases. From germline, CDR1 is WSHSY and CDR2 SAAADI. CDR3 length: 15 residues. In DNA, the CDR3 is TGCGCCAGCACAAATAGCGGGAGTGGGGTAGATACGCAGTATTTT. This sequence encodes CASTNSGSGVDTQYF.

V usage is TRBV30 and J usage is TRBJ2-7, with 8 positions matching TRBD2. In germline, CDR1 is GTSNPN, CDR2 SVGIG (reference sequence). This CDR3 comprises 17 residues. After removal of 1 base from V and 0 bases from J, the junction contained 11 bases not matched to a gene. The CDR3 nucleotides read TGTGCCTGGAGTGATCTCCGGGGACTAGTATTCTCCTACGAGCAGTACTTC. This sequence encodes CAWSDLRGLVFSYEQYF.

This clone appeared a single time. The chain is built from TRBV2 and TRBJ1-5, with D possibly being TRBD1 (5 bases). Per the germline V gene, CDR1 is SNHLY and CDR2 is FYNNEI. The CDR3 contains 14 residues. Between the trimmed V and J ends, which lost 7 bases and 6 bases, there was a span of 16 bases. The CDR3 coding sequence is TGTGCCAGCACTAACGGCAGGGCGAGTCAGCCCCAGCATTTT. The encoded protein is CASTNGRASQPQHF. Filled out from reference TRBV2 and TRBJ1-5, the complete variable domain reads EPEVTQTPSHQVTQMGQEVILRCVPISNHLYFYWYRQILGQKVEFLVSFYNNEISEKSEIFDDQFSVERPDGSNFTLKIRSTKLEDSAMYFCASTNGRASQPQHFGDGTRLSIL.

The chain couples TRBV19 to TRBJ2-5; D call uncertain. The germline gives CDR1 LNHDA, CDR2 SQIVND (reference sequence). V was trimmed by 0 bases and J by 1 base, leaving 15 bases between them. The CDR3 length is 17 residues. The CDR3 DNA sequence: TGTGCCAGTAGTATAGATCTATCCTCCCCGGGCCAAGAGACCCAGTACTTC. Protein: CASSIDLSSPGQETQYF.

This chain links TRBV5-4 with TRBJ1-2; D is unresolved. Germline assignment: CDR1 SGHNT and CDR2 YYREEE (reference sequence). V shed 4 bases and J shed 3 bases, with 13 bases lying between them. CDR3 length: 14 amino acids. Here the CDR3 reads CASSLLSTDYGYTF. In DNA, the CDR3 is TGTGCCAGCAGCCTACTCTCGACGGACTATGGCTACACCTTC.

The chain employs TRBV10-1 and TRBJ1-6; TRBD1 matches at 9 bases. Germline CDR1 WNHNN, CDR2 SYGVQD (reference sequence). Germline trimming cut 2 bases from V and 7 bases from J; bases unmatched to any gene: 3. The CDR3 is made up of 15 amino acids. CDR3 bases: TGCGCCAGCAGTGAGAGTGGACAGGGGAATTCACCCCTCCACTTT. This gives the protein CASSESGQGNSPLHF.

In regard to this clone: This specimen includes other DNA sequences encoding the same CDR3. This chain uses TRBV4-1 with TRBJ2-1, with 7 bases fitting TRBD2. V gave up 0 bases and J gave up 6 bases; unmatched junction bases: 5. The CDR3 length is 15 residues. Germline CDR1 is MGHRA and CDR2 is YSYEKL. The CDR3, as DNA: TGCGCCAGCAGCCAAGAGGGCGGGAGTGTCAATGAGCAGTTCTTC. Protein product: CASSQEGGSVNEQFF.

The V call is TRBV2, the J call TRBJ2-3; 10 nucleotides agree with TRBD2. The CDR3 totals 13 residues. Germline V gives CDR1 SNHLY, CDR2 FYNNEI. V trimming: 6 bases; J trimming: 4 bases; junction bases outside the gene matches: 1. The CDR3 sequence is CASRLAGADTQYF. The CDR3 DNA follows: TGTGCCAGCAGGCTAGCGGGAGCAGATACGCAGTATTTT.

The rearrangement links TRBV5-1 to TRBJ2-7, with 8 bases aligning to TRBD1. This CDR3 is built from 16 residues. Germline CDR1 reads SGHRS; CDR2 reads YFSETQ. V shed 4 bases, J shed 4 bases, and the junction held 13 bases outside the gene matches. DNA of the CDR3: TGCGCCAGCAGCGGACTCGGGACAGGAGTTTATTACGAGCAGTACTTC. It is translated as CASSGLGTGVYYEQYF.

This chain uses TRBV7-9 with TRBJ2-1; 8 nucleotides agree with TRBD2. Germline CDR1 and CDR2: SEHNR and FQNEAQ (reference sequence). The CDR3 is made up of 17 amino acids. Trimming cost V 2 bases and J 4 bases; bases outside gene matches: 10. The CDR3 nucleotides are TGTGCCAGCAGCTTAAGAATTACGGGAGGGCAGTACAATGAGCAGTTCTTC. It encodes CASSLRITGGQYNEQFF.